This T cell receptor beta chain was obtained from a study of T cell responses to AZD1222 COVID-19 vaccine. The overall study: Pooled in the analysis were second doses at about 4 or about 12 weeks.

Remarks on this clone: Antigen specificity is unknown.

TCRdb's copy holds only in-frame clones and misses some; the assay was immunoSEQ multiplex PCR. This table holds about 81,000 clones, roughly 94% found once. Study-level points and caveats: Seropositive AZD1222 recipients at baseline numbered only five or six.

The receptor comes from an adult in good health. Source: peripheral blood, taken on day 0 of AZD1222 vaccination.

The CDR3 region has the DNA TGCGCCAGCAGCTATGGACAGGGTAATAGCGGGGAGCTGTTTTTT. The encoded protein is CASSYGQGNSGELFF. This chain joins TRBV5-1 and TRBJ2-2; 8 nucleotides match TRBD1. This CDR3 spans 15 amino acids. Germline V gene sequence: CDR1 SGHRS, CDR2 YFSETQ. V lost 3 bases to trimming and J lost 7 bases; unmatched junction nucleotides: 8.